What follows are 19 T cell receptor beta chains derived from one specimen sequenced in a study of T cells after yellow fever vaccination. TCRdb re-called the 5' RACE reads with MiXCR, one entry per CDR3 protein. This table holds roughly 340,000 distinct CDR3 sequences, 3% to 4.5% found once. The sequencing used PBMCs, collected 5 days after the yellow fever booster vaccination. These receptors originate from a man between 18 and 35 years old who received the YFV17D yellow fever vaccine.

This chain uses TRBV5-4 with TRBJ2-5; TRBD2 matches 14 bases. Trimming at V came to 4 bases and at J to 5 bases, leaving 10 bases not matched to a gene. The germline V gene has CDR1 SGHNT and CDR2 YYREEE (reference sequence). The CDR3 has 17 amino acids. The CDR3 sequence: CASSQGLAGGYRETQYF. The CDR3 DNA is TGTGCCAGCAGCCAAGGACTAGCGGGGGGATATAGGGAGACCCAGTACTTC.

The chain combines TRBV11-2 with TRBJ2-7; 9 bases are a match to TRBD1. In germline, CDR1 is SGHAT, CDR2 FQNNGV. V lost 1 base and J lost 2; bases outside the gene matches: 6. The CDR3 has 16 residues. The CDR3 loop is CASSLGDRAFTYEQYF. The CDR3 nucleotides are TGTGCCAGCAGCTTAGGGGACAGGGCATTCACCTACGAGCAGTACTTC.

This clonotype came up many times. The chain combines TRBV10-2 with TRBJ2-7; 11 bases are a match to TRBD1. V was clipped by 4 bases and J by 3 bases; unmatched bases: 2. Germline V lookup: CDR1 WSHSY, CDR2 SAAADI. The CDR3 runs 14 residues. CDR3 nucleotides: TGCGCCAGCAGTGGGACAGGGGGCTACTACGAGCAGTACTTC. Protein product: CASSGTGGYYEQYF.

This clonotype was observed a handful of times. The DNA for the CDR3 is TGTGCCAGCAGCGCGCACCAGGCGGGGACTAATTCACCCCTCCACTTT. This encodes CASSAHQAGTNSPLHF. This chain links TRBV9 with TRBJ1-6; a possible D gene is TRBD1 (5 bases). Germline values: CDR1 SGDLS, CDR2 YYNGEE. CDR3 length: 16 residues. The V and J ends lost 3 bases and 6 bases respectively, with 16 bases between them.

This clonotype has just a few counts. The chain carries TRBV7-3 and TRBJ2-1, with D unclear. Germline V gives CDR1 SGHTA, CDR2 FQGTGA. The CDR3 consists of 14 residues. Trimming shortened V by 8 bases and J by 8 bases, and 19 bases separated the two germline ends. CDR3 nucleotide sequence: TGTGCCAGCGGAATAGAGAATAATCCCGATGAGCAGTTCTTC. As protein: CASGIENNPDEQFF.

This clonotype was found a few times. The rearrangement joins TRBV11-2 to TRBJ2-5; D unresolved. CDR1 is SGHAT, CDR2 FQNNGV, per germline. V was shortened by 4 bases and J by 4 bases, with 10 bases between the two germline ends. The length of the CDR3 is 13 residues. This chain's CDR3 is CASSSTELETQYF. CDR3 bases: TGTGCCAGCAGCTCAACTGAGTTAGAGACCCAGTACTTC.

The gene calls are TRBV6-2 or TRBV6-3 and TRBJ2-7; 9 positions agree with TRBD1. This CDR3 contains 14 residues. Germline CDR1 and CDR2: MNHEY and SVGEGT. V lost 3 bases to trimming and J lost 5 bases; unmatched junction nucleotides: 5. The CDR3 here is CASSYITGGDEQYF. DNA of the CDR3: TGTGCCAGCAGTTATATCACAGGGGGCGACGAGCAGTACTTC.

This clonotype was recorded many times. The rearrangement links TRBV12-3 or TRBV12-4 to TRBJ2-2; no clear D. CDR3 length: 12 residues. Trimming shortened V by 5 bases and J by 4 bases, and 5 bases separated the two germline ends. The CDR3 protein is CASSRSTGELFF. In DNA, the CDR3 is TGTGCCAGCAGTCGATCCACCGGGGAGCTGTTTTTT.

This clonotype showed up many times. This chain uses TRBV20-1 with TRBJ2-1; 10 bases map to TRBD1. The CDR3 is 15 amino acids. J gave up 8 bases and V 1 base, and 8 bases lay outside the gene matches. Germline V gene data show CDR1 as DFQATT and CDR2 as SNEGSKA (reference sequence). The CDR3 DNA sequence: TGCAGTGCTAGAGCCCACACCGGGACAGGGGATGAGCAGTTCTTC. It yields the protein CSARAHTGTGDEQFF.

This clonotype was seen more than once but under ten times. V usage is TRBV29-1 and J usage is TRBJ1-2, with D maybe TRBD1 (6 bases). This CDR3 has 14 amino acids. Trimming removed 1 base from V and 4 bases from J, with 13 bases in between. CDR1 is SQVTM and CDR2 is ANQGSEA in the germline V gene. CDR3 bases: TGCAGCGTTGAAGGTGGGGACATAGTCTATGGCTACACCTTC. Protein product: CSVEGGDIVYGYTF.

This chain joins TRBV5-1 and TRBJ2-5; 10 bases match TRBD1. J was trimmed by 7 bases and V by 6 bases; bases with no gene match: 6. The CDR3 consists of 13 residues. Germline-derived CDR1 and CDR2 are SGHRS and YFSETQ. The CDR3 bases are TGCGCCAGCAAGACAGGGGGCTTGGGGACCCAGTACTTC. This sequence encodes CASKTGGLGTQYF.

This clonotype was seen at least ten times. The chain combines TRBV20-1 with TRBJ2-5; the D is unclear. CDR1 and CDR2 (germline): DFQATT, SNEGSKA (reference sequence). The CDR3 length is 12 residues. Trimming removed 3 bases from V and 4 bases from J, with 9 bases in between. CDR3 in DNA: TGCAGTGCTAGCAGGCCAAGAGAGACCCAGTACTTC. It codes for CSASRPRETQYF.

This clonotype was detected ten times or more. The rearrangement links TRBV5-1 to TRBJ1-4; D possibly corresponds to TRBD1 (6 bases). Germline values: CDR1 SGHRS, CDR2 YFSETQ. The CDR3 contains 14 residues. With 5 bases removed from V and 5 bases from J, the gap between germline ends came to 13 bases. Here the CDR3 reads CASRQGPENEKLFF. DNA of the CDR3: TGCGCCAGCAGACAGGGACCGGAAAATGAAAAACTGTTTTTT. Supplemented by reference TRBV5-1 and TRBJ1-4, the full variable domain reads KAGVTQTPRYLIKTRGQQVTLSCSPISGHRSVSWYQQTPGQGLQFLFEYFSETQRNKGNFPGRFSGRQFSNSRSEMNVSTLELGDSALYLCASRQGPENEKLFFGSGTQLSVL.

This clonotype was observed a few times. The chain joins TRBV5-6 to TRBJ1-2; D gene unclear. Germline CDR1 is SGHDT and CDR2 is YYEEEE. The CDR3 spans 16 residues. Deletions cut 4 bases from V and 1 base from J, with 17 bases between. CDR3 loop: CASSAPLRRINYGYTF. DNA for the CDR3: TGTGCCAGCAGCGCTCCCCTCCGGCGGATTAACTATGGCTACACCTTC. Full variable domain (remainder filled in from reference TRBV5-6 and TRBJ1-2): DAGVTQSPTHLIKTRGQQVTLRCSPKSGHDTVSWYQQALGQGPQFIFQYYEEEERQRGNFPDRFSGHQFPNYSSELNVNALLLGDSALYLCASSAPLRRINYGYTFGSGTRLTVV.

This chain links TRBV7-2 with TRBJ2-2, with 8 bases lining up with TRBD1. The J segment lost 5 bases and the V segment lost 5 bases, leaving 1 base of the junction unmatched. Germline V gene lookup returns CDR1 SGHTA and CDR2 FQGNSA. CDR3 size: 13 residues. The CDR3 bases are TGTGCCAGCAGCGGACAGGGTACCGGGGAGCTGTTTTTT. Translation gives CASSGQGTGELFF.

The chain employs TRBV5-1 and TRBJ2-7; possible D gene TRBD1, 6 bases. The germline V gene has CDR1 SGHRS and CDR2 YFSETQ. V dropped 4 bases and J dropped 7 bases, with 24 bases sitting between them. This CDR3 is 16 amino acids long. In DNA form, the CDR3 reads TGCGCCAGCAGCCCGGGATACAGGGAGTTGACCGAGGAGCAGTACTTC. It encodes CASSPGYRELTEEQYF.

The CDR3 is CASSYRSGDQETQYF. For the CDR3, the DNA is TGTGCCAGCAGTTATCGAAGCGGGGATCAGGAGACCCAGTACTTC. The gene calls are TRBV6-2 or TRBV6-3 and TRBJ2-5; TRBD2 agrees at 7 bases. The CDR3 contains 15 residues. The junction had 9 bases not matched to a gene; V was cut back by 3 bases and J by 5 bases. Per the germline V gene, CDR1 is MNHEY and CDR2 is SVGEGT.

This clonotype was found a few times. The chain is built from TRBV4-3 and TRBJ2-3; D is perhaps TRBD1 (5 bases). The CDR3 length is 16 residues. V was shortened by 4 bases and J by 0 bases, with 14 bases between the two germline ends. Germline V lookup: CDR1 LGHNA, CDR2 YSLEER. CDR3 loop: CASSLGGHGSTDTQYF. CDR3 in DNA: TGCGCCAGCAGCCTAGGCGGACACGGAAGCACAGATACGCAGTATTTT.

This sequence joins TRBV5-1 and TRBJ2-1; TRBD1 aligns across 8 bases. This CDR3 has 14 amino acids. Germline assignment: CDR1 SGHRS and CDR2 YFSETQ. Trimming at V came to 0 bases and at J to 8 bases, leaving 4 bases not matched to a gene. The CDR3 protein is CASSLADRADEQFF. CDR3 bases: TGCGCCAGCAGCTTGGCGGACAGGGCCGATGAGCAGTTCTTC.